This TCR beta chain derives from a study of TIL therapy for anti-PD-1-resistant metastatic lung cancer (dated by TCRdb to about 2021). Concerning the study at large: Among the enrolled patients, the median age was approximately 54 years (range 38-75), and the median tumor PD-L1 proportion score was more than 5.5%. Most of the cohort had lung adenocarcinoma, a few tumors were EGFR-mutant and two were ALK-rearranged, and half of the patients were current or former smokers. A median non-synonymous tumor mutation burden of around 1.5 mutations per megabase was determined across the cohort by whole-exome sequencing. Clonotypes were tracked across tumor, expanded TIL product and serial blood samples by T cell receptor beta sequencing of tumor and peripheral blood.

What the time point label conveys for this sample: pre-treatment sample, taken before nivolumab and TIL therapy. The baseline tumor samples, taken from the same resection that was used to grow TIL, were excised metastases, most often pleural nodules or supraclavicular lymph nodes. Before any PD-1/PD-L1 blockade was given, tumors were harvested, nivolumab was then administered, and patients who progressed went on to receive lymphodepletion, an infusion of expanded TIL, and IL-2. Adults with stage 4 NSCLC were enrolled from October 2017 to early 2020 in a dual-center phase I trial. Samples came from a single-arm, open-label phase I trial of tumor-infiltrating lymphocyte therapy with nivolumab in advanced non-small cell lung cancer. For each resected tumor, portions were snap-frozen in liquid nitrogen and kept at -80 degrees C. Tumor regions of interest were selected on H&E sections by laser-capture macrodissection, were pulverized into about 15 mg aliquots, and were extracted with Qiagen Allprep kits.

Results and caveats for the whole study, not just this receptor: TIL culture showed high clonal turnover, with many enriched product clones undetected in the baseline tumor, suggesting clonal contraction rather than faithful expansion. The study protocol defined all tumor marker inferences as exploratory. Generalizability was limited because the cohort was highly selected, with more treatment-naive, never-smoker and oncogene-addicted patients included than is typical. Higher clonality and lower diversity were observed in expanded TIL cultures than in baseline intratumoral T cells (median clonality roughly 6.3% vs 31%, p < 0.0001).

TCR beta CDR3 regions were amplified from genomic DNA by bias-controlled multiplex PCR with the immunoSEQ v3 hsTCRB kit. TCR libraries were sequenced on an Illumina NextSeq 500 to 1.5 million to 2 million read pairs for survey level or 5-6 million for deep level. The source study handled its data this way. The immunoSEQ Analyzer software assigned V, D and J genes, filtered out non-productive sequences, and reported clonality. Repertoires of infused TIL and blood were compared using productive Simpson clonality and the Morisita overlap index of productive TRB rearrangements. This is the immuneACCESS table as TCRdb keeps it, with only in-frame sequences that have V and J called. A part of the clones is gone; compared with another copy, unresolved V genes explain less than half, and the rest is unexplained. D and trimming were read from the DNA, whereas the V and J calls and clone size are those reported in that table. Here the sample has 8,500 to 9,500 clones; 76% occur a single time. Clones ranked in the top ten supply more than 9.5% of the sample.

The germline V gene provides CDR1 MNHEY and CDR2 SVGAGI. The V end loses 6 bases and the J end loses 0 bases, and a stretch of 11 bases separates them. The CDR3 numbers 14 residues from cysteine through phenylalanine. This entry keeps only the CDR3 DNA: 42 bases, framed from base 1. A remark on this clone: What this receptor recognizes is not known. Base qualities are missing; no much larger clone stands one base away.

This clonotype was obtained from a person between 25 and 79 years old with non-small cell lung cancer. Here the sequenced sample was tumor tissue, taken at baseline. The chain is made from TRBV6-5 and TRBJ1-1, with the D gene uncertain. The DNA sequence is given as TGTGCCAGCAGGACTAGACTGTTGAACACTGAAGCTTTCTTT. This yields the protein CASRTRLLNTEAFF.